This T cell receptor (beta chain) came from a study of blood T cell repertoires in COVID-19. Whole-study context: The cDNA or gDNA used as material had been derived from T cells, B-cell-depleted T cells, or PBMCs.

CDR3 size: 14 residues. V was clipped by 4 bases and J by 10 bases; unmatched bases: 10. Germline V gene sequence: CDR1 MGHDK, CDR2 SYGVNS. This clone appeared a single time. The protocol was immunoSEQ multiplex PCR, while the TCRdb copy is restricted to in-frame clones and leaves out a portion. The table has fewer than 20,000 clones, approximately 81% seen once. The clonotype was recovered from a human donor with active COVID-19. The donor label of this sample is uncertain. The chain combines TRBV25-1 with TRBJ2-1, with TRBD1 matching 7 bases. The sample taken for sequencing was peripheral blood. The CDR3 region has the DNA TGTGCCAGCAGTGCACAACAACAGGGGTGGGAGCAGTTCTTC. Translation gives CASSAQQQGWEQFF. Based on the CDR3 plus reference TRBV25-1 and TRBJ2-1, the full variable domain is EADIYQTPRYLVIGTGKKITLECSQTMGHDKMYWYQQDPGMELHLIHYSYGVNSTEKGDLSSESTVSRIRTEHFPLTLESARPSHTSQYLCASSAQQQGWEQFFGPGTRLTVL.